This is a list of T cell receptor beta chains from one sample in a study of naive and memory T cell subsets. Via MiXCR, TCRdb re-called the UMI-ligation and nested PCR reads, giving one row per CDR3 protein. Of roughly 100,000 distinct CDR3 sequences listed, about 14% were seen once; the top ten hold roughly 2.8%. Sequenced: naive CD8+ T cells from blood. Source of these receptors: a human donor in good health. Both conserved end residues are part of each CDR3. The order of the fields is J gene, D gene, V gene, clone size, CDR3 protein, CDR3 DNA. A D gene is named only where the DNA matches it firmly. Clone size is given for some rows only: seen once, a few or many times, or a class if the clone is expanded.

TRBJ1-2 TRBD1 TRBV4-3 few CASSQVSDRGQGYTF TGCGCCAGCAGCCAAGTGTCCGACAGGGGGCAAGGCTACACCTTC
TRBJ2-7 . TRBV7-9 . CASSLNVGLPYEQYF TGTGCCAGCAGCTTAAATGTGGGGTTGCCCTACGAGCAGTACTTC
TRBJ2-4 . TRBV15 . CATSREPGWGKNIQYF TGTGCCACCAGCAGAGAGCCTGGATGGGGCAAAAACATTCAGTACTTC
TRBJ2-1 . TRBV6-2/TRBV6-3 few CASSYSAGSSYNEQFF TGTGCCAGCAGTTACTCCGCGGGGAGCTCCTACAATGAGCAGTTCTTC
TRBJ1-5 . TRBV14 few CASSSGNQPQHF TGTGCCAGCAGTTCAGGCAATCAGCCCCAGCATTTT
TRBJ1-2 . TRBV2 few CASSGGGQLLF TGTGCCAGCAGTGGGGGGGGACAACTCCTCTTC
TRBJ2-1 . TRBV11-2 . CASSPQGPYNEQFF TGTGCCAGCAGCCCTCAGGGTCCCTACAATGAGCAGTTCTTC
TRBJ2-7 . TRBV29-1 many CSVMGLNSYEQYF TGCAGCGTCATGGGACTGAATTCCTACGAGCAGTACTTC
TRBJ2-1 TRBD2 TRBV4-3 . CASGGGFEGPNEQFF TGCGCCAGCGGGGGGGGGTTTGAGGGCCCGAATGAGCAGTTCTTC
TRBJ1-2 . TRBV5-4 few CASSPGTPEPNYGYTF TGTGCCAGCAGCCCGGGGACACCCGAACCTAACTATGGCTACACCTTC
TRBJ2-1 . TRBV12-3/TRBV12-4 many CASSHPGLYNEQFF TGTGCCAGCAGTCACCCGGGGCTTTACAATGAGCAGTTCTTC
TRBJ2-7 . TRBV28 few CASSPKARVSYEQYF TGTGCCAGCAGTCCCAAGGCCCGCGTTTCCTACGAGCAGTACTTC
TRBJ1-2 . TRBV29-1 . CSVEETAYGYTF TGCAGCGTTGAAGAGACAGCTTATGGCTACACCTTC
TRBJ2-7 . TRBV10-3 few CAIRGTSAYEQYF TGTGCCATCAGAGGGACCTCGGCCTACGAGCAGTACTTC
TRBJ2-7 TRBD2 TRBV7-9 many CASSPGTSGSRVLSEQYF TGTGCCAGCAGCCCCGGGACTAGCGGGAGTAGAGTCCTATCCGAGCAGTACTTC
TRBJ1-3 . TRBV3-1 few CASSQDGGSGNTIYF TGTGCCAGCAGCCAAGACGGAGGTTCTGGAAACACCATATATTTT